In terms of frequency, the clone carrying this T cell receptor (beta chain) is medium-sized. Its antigen is as yet unknown. Libraries targeted TCR beta using 5' RACE with UMIs. As handled by the study authors: Functional CDR3 beta clonotype counts ranged from about 2,600 to 20,000 in each TCR beta library. TCRdb reprocessed the 5' RACE reads and stores each CDR3 protein as one record, lacking DNA. The V and J calls here are based on TCRdb, not the publication. The sample's table shows thousands of distinct CDR3 sequences. The record originates from a study of human CD8 memory T cell subsets. Study observations and caveats: Stem-like memory and precursor exhausted T cells were similarly highly diverse; effector memory cells were not. Clonotypes that made up the stem-like memory T cell repertoire overlapped minimally with the precursor exhausted T cell repertoire.

The identity of TPEX cells was that of CCR7+ PD-1+ TIGIT+ early memory CD8+ T cells with exhausted-like traits. It was by negative magnetic separation that total CD8+ T cells were enriched. Looked up from germline, CDR1 is SEHNR and CDR2 is FQNEAQ (reference sequence). The CDR3 runs to 16 residues. The sequencing input was CD8+ T cells from PBMCs. This chain uses TRBV7-9 with TRBJ1-3; TCRdb names TRBD1, which stays unverified in the absence of DNA. The TCR comes from a human donor in good health. The CDR3 here is CASSSVKSGSGNTIYF.